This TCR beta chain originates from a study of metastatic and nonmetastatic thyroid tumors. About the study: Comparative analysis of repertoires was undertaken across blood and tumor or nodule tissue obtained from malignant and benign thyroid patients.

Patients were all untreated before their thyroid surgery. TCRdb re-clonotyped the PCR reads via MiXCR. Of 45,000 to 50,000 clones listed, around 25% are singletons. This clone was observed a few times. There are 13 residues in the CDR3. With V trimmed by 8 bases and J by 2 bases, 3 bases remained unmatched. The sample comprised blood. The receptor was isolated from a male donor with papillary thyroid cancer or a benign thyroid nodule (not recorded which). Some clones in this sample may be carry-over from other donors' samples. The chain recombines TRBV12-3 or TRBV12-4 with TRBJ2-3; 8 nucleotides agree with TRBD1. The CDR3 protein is CASQGAITDTQYF. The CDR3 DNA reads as TGTGCCAGCCAGGGGGCCATCACAGATACGCAGTATTTT.